This entry lists 5 T cell receptor beta chains sequenced from one sample in a study of blood T cell repertoires in COVID-19. Here immunoSEQ multiplex PCR was the method, and the copy in TCRdb shows in-frame clones only, minus some. The data hold about 95,000 clones, with 81% observed a single time. The sequenced sample consisted of peripheral blood. These receptor sequences come from a man older than 75 with active or convalescent COVID-19.

This clone has a handful of counts. CDR3 in amino acids: CASSLRSGNPYEQYF. The CDR3 DNA sequence: TGCGCCAGCAGCCTGAGATCCGGGAACCCCTACGAGCAGTACTTC. The chain employs TRBV4-3 and TRBJ2-7; D is perhaps TRBD2 (5 bases). V was shortened by 4 bases and J by 2 bases, with 15 bases between the two germline ends. The CDR3 runs 15 residues. The germline V gene encodes CDR1 LGHNA and CDR2 YSLEER.

The chain has TRBV3-1 (or the pseudogene TRBV3-2) and TRBJ2-2; weak D call: TRBD2 (7 bases). V was shortened by 3 bases and J by 4 bases, with 9 bases between the two germline ends. The germline gives CDR1 LGHDT, CDR2 YNNKEL (reference sequence). The CDR3 is 14 amino acids. CDR3 residues: CASSQGGATGELFF. CDR3 nucleotides: TGTGCCAGCAGCCAGGGGGGGGCCACCGGGGAGCTGTTTTTT.

CDR3: CASSLTRQGVYGYTF. As DNA, the CDR3 is TGTGCCAGCAGCTTGACCCGACAGGGAGTGTATGGCTACACCTTC. The chain carries TRBV5-4 and TRBJ1-2; TRBD1 aligns across 7 bases. The CDR3 loop spans 15 amino acids. The ends lost 1 base at V and 5 bases at J; junction bases unmatched: 8. Germline CDR1 and CDR2: SGHNT and YYREEE (reference sequence). The whole variable domain, filled in from reference TRBV5-4 and TRBJ1-2, reads ETGVTQSPTHLIKTRGQQVTLRCSSQSGHNTVSWYQQALGQGPQFIFQYYREEENGRGNFPPRFSGLQFPNYSSELNVNALELDDSALYLCASSLTRQGVYGYTFGSGTRLTVV.

V gene TRBV30 combines with J gene TRBJ1-2, with no clear D. The CDR3 is 14 amino acids. The V gene's germline CDR1 is GTSNPN and CDR2 SVGIG (reference sequence). The V end lost 0 bases, the J end lost 6 bases, and 14 bases lay between the germline ends. The CDR3 loop reads CAWSVGREGNGYTF. In DNA form, the CDR3 reads TGTGCCTGGAGTGTGGGCAGAGAGGGCAATGGCTACACCTTC.

The CDR3 is CASSGRGRGGGEQFF. CDR3 in DNA: TGTGCCAGCTCCGGTCGTGGGCGGGGTGGGGGTGAGCAGTTCTTC. The V and J genes are TRBV27 and TRBJ2-1; tentatively, D is TRBD2 (6 bases). V gave up 8 bases and J gave up 9 bases, with 23 bases separating them. The CDR3 is 15 amino acids. Per the germline V gene, CDR1 is MNHEY and CDR2 is SMNVEV (reference sequence).